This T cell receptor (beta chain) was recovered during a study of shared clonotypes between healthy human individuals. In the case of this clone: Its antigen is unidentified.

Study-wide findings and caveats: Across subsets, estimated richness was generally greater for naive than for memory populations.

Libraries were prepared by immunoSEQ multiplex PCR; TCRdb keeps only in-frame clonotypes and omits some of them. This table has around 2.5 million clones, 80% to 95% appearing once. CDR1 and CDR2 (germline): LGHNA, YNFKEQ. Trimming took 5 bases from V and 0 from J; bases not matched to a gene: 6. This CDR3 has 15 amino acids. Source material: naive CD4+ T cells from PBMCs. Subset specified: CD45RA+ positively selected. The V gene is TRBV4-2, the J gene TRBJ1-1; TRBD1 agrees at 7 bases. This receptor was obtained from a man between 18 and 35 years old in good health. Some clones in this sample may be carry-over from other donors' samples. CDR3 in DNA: TGTGCCAGCAGCTATCAAGGGGGCCTGAACACTGAAGCTTTCTTT. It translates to CASSYQGGLNTEAFF.